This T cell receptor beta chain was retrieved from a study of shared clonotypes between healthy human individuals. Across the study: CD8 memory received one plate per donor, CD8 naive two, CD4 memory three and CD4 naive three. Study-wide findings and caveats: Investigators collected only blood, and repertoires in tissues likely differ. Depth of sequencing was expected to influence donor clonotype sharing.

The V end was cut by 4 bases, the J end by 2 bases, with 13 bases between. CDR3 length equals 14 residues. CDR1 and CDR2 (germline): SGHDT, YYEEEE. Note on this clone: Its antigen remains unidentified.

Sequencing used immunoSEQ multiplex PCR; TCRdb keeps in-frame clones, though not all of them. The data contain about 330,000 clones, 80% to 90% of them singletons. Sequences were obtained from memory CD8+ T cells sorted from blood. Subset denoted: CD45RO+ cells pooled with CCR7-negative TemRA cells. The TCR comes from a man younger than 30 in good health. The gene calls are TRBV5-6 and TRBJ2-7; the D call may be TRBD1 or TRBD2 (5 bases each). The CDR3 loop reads CASSRYGDPYEQYF. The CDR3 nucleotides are TGTGCCAGCAGCCGGTACGGGGACCCCTACGAGCAGTACTTC. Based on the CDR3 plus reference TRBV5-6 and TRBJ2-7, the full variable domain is DAGVTQSPTHLIKTRGQQVTLRCSPKSGHDTVSWYQQALGQGPQFIFQYYEEEERQRGNFPDRFSGHQFPNYSSELNVNALLLGDSALYLCASSRYGDPYEQYFGPGTRLTVT.